This is a list of T cell receptor beta chains from one sample in a study of Ad26.COV2.S vaccination and SARS-CoV-2 variants. TCRdb's copy holds only in-frame clones and misses some; the assay was immunoSEQ multiplex PCR. The sample shows 350,000 to 450,000 clones, about four fifths of them seen only once. The specimen comprised peripheral blood, sampled in a trial of Ad26.COV2.S vaccine versus placebo. The receptors shown here come from a person aged 18-65 years who received the Ad26.COV2.S COVID-19 vaccine or a placebo. Each CDR3 is given with its conserved first and last residue. A D gene is named only where the DNA matches it firmly. Part of the rows lack a size; the others show once, few, many or a class for expanded clones.

clone_size j_call d_call v_call cdr3_nt cdr3_aa
few TRBJ1-1 NA TRBV4-2 TGTGCCAGCAGCCAAGACCCCGGGGAGGGGAACACTGAAGCTTTCTTT CASSQDPGEGNTEAFF
NA TRBJ1-5 TRBD1 TRBV28 TGTGCCAGCAACCCTTCGGGACAGGGTGATCAGCCCCAGCATTTT CASNPSGQGDQPQHF
NA TRBJ2-5 TRBD2 TRBV7-9 TGTGCCAGCAGCCCCCCTACTAGCGGGAGGTTGAAGGAGACCCAGTACTTC CASSPPTSGRLKETQYF
once TRBJ2-3 NA TRBV14 TGTGCCAGCAGTCTGGCGTCGACGCAGTATTTT CASSLASTQYF
NA TRBJ1-2 TRBD1 TRBV5-4 TGTGCCAGCAGCCCGACAGGGGTGTATGGCTACACCTTC CASSPTGVYGYTF
NA TRBJ2-7 NA TRBV28 TGTGCCAGCAGTTTAGAGGCACGTCAAGGAGAGCAGTACTTC CASSLEARQGEQYF
NA TRBJ1-2 NA TRBV7-8 TGTGCCAGCAGCCTCCGGGCAGGGCTCAATGGCTACACCTTC CASSLRAGLNGYTF
NA TRBJ2-7 NA TRBV3-1/TRBV3-2 TGTGCCAGCAGGTACCCAACCAGGAAACACGAGCAGTACTTC CASRYPTRKHEQYF
NA TRBJ2-7 NA TRBV5-1 TGCGCCAGCAGCTTGGCCTGGGGTTCCTACGAGCAGTACTTC CASSLAWGSYEQYF
NA TRBJ1-6 NA TRBV2 TGTGCCAGCAGTGATTATGGGTCGGGTTCACCCCTCCACTTT CASSDYGSGSPLHF
few TRBJ2-5 NA TRBV5-4 TGTGCCAGCAGCTTGCGGCAGGGGACGGGGGAGACCCAGTACTTC CASSLRQGTGETQYF
NA TRBJ2-5 NA TRBV27 TGTGCCAGCAGTTCCACCAGGGGGACTTGGGAGACCCAGTACTTC CASSSTRGTWETQYF
NA TRBJ1-4 TRBD1 TRBV7-9 TGTGCCAGCAGCTTAGTACAGGGGAATGAAAAACTGTTTTTT CASSLVQGNEKLFF
NA TRBJ1-6 NA TRBV19 TGTGCCAGTAGTGCCCCAGGGGCCCTTAGGAATTCACCCCTCCACTTT CASSAPGALRNSPLHF
NA TRBJ2-1 NA TRBV4-2 TGTGCCAGCAGCCAAGGCCCCGCCGGGGCCTACAATGAGCAGTTCTTC CASSQGPAGAYNEQFF
NA TRBJ1-2 NA TRBV6-5 TGTGCCAGCAGTTCGAGGGGCAGAAACTATGGCTACACCTTC CASSSRGRNYGYTF
NA TRBJ2-2 NA TRBV5-1 TGCGCCAGCAACCGAGGGGGAAAAAACACCGGGGAGCTGTTTTTT CASNRGGKNTGELFF
NA TRBJ1-2 NA TRBV4-1 TGCGCCAGCAGCCCCATTGATGGGCGCCTAAGGGGCTACACCTTC CASSPIDGRLRGYTF
NA TRBJ2-4 NA TRBV2 TGTGCCAGCAGTGTCGCAGGGCAAGAGGACATTCAGTACTTC CASSVAGQEDIQYF
NA TRBJ1-2 NA TRBV5-1 TGCGCCAGCAGCTTGGGGACTAACTATGGCTACACCTTC CASSLGTNYGYTF
NA TRBJ1-1 NA TRBV11-2 TGTGCCAGCAGCTTTTCCCGAACAACTGAAGCTTTCTTT CASSFSRTTEAFF
NA TRBJ2-7 NA TRBV12-3/TRBV12-4 TGTGCCAGCAGTTTAGCAGGGCCCAACGAGCAGTACTTC CASSLAGPNEQYF
NA TRBJ2-1 NA TRBV9 TGTGCCAGCAGCCCAAAGCCGGGGTACAATGAGCAGTTCTTC CASSPKPGYNEQFF
NA TRBJ2-1 NA TRBV14 TGTGCCAGCAGCCAAGTCGTTAGCGATTCTTACAATGAGCAGTTCTTC CASSQVVSDSYNEQFF
NA TRBJ1-1 NA TRBV25-1 TGTGCCAGCAGTTTGATGAACACTGAAGCTTTCTTT CASSLMNTEAFF
NA TRBJ2-1 TRBD2 TRBV6-1 TGTGCCAGCATTGAAGCGGGGAGCTACAATGAGCAGTTCTTC CASIEAGSYNEQFF
NA TRBJ1-1 NA TRBV11-2 TGTGCCAGCAGCTTAAAAAGGGGCACTGAAGCTTTCTTT CASSLKRGTEAFF
few TRBJ1-6 TRBD1 TRBV27 TGTGCCAGCAGTTCGGGAGAGAGGGGGCCTAATTCACCCCTCCACTTT CASSSGERGPNSPLHF
NA TRBJ1-1 TRBD1 TRBV11-2 TGTGCCAGCAGCTTACCAGGGGGAATGAACACTGAAGCTTTCTTT CASSLPGGMNTEAFF
once TRBJ2-4 NA TRBV6-5 TGTGCCAGCAGCCCGCGAGTGGCCAAAAACATTCAGTACTTC CASSPRVAKNIQYF
once TRBJ2-3 TRBD2 TRBV19 TGTGCCAGTAGATGGGAGGGGCTGAGCACAGATACGCAGTATTTT CASRWEGLSTDTQYF
NA TRBJ1-1 NA TRBV7-6 TGTGCCAGCAGCTTAGGAGGACCGAACACTGAAGCTTTCTTT CASSLGGPNTEAFF
NA TRBJ2-3 TRBD2 TRBV7-9 TGTGCCAGCAGATTAACTAGCGGGGGGCCCGCAGATACGCAGTATTTT CASRLTSGGPADTQYF
few TRBJ1-1 NA TRBV11-3 TGTGCCAGCAGCTTAGATCCGGGGCTCTCAGCAGCTTTCTTT CASSLDPGLSAAFF
NA TRBJ1-5 NA TRBV4-1 TGCGCCAGCAGCCACCCCCGGGGGGAGCCTCGAGAGCCCCAGCATTTT CASSHPRGEPREPQHF
NA TRBJ2-1 NA TRBV6-1 TGTGCCAGCAGTGAATGGGTGAGTGAGCAGTTCTTC CASSEWVSEQFF
NA TRBJ2-6 TRBD1 TRBV25-1 TGTGCCACCAGTGACCAGAGACAGGGGTTTTCTGGGGCCAACGTCCTGACTTTC CATSDQRQGFSGANVLTF
NA TRBJ2-7 TRBD1 TRBV7-2 TGTGCCAGCAGCTTAGACAGGGGAGAGTACGAGCAGTACTTC CASSLDRGEYEQYF
NA TRBJ2-7 TRBD1 TRBV29-1 TGCAGCGCCAGGGGACAGAGTTCCTACGAGCAGTACTTC CSARGQSSYEQYF
NA TRBJ1-4 TRBD1 TRBV5-6 TGTGCCAGCACGGGAGGACAGGGGGCGCCGATTAATGAAAAACTGTTTTTT CASTGGQGAPINEKLFF
NA TRBJ1-2 TRBD1 TRBV12-3/TRBV12-4 TGTGCCAGCAACGGACAGGGAATCTATGGCTACACCTTC CASNGQGIYGYTF
NA TRBJ2-7 NA TRBV5-6 TGTGCCAGCAGCTTAGCGCATGACTACGAGCAGTACTTC CASSLAHDYEQYF
NA TRBJ1-1 NA TRBV27 TGTGCCAGCAGACGAGGGGTGTGGACTGAAGCTTTCTTT CASRRGVWTEAFF
NA TRBJ1-2 NA TRBV19 TGTGCCAGTAGTGAGACCGCAGTCCAGTCTAACTATGGCTACACCTTC CASSETAVQSNYGYTF
NA TRBJ2-2 NA TRBV6-2/TRBV6-3 TGTGCCAGCAGTTATGGTGGTAGCGATCACGGGGAGCTGTTTTTT CASSYGGSDHGELFF
NA TRBJ1-1 NA TRBV11-2 TGTGCCAGCAGCTTGGCGGGGTTCGGCACTGAAGCTTTCTTT CASSLAGFGTEAFF
few TRBJ1-2 TRBD1 TRBV27 TGTGCCAGCAGCCCGACAGGGGGAGCGGTTGGCTACACCTTC CASSPTGGAVGYTF
NA TRBJ2-5 NA TRBV5-5 TGTGCCAGCAGCCCATCCCATCTCGTGGAGACCCAGTACTTC CASSPSHLVETQYF
once TRBJ2-4 TRBD2 TRBV6-2/TRBV6-3 TGTGCCAGCAGTGAGAGCGGGGCGAGGAGGGCCAAAAACATTCAGTACTTC CASSESGARRAKNIQYF
NA TRBJ2-1 TRBD2 TRBV11-1 TGTGCCAGCAGGCCAGCGGGGCCGGCCTACAATGAGCAGTTCTTC CASRPAGPAYNEQFF
once TRBJ2-5 NA TRBV24-1 TGTGCCACCAGTGGAAAAGGGGACCAAGAGACCCAGTACTTC CATSGKGDQETQYF